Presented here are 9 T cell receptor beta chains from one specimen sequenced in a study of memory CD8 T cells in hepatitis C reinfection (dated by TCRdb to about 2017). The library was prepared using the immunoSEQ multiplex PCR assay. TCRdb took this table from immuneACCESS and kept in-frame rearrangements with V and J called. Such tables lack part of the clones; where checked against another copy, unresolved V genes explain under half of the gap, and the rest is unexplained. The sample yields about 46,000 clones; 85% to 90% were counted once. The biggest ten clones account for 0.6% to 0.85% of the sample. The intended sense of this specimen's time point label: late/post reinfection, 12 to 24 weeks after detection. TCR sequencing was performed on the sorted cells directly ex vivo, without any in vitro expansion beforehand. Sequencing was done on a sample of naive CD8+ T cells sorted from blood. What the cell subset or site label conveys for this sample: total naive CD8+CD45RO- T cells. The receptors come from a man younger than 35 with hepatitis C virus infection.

The DNA for the CDR3 is TGTGCCAGCAGCGTCGAGCGGGAGCCTCAGTACGAGCAGTACTTC. It specifies CASSVEREPQYEQYF. The chain employs TRBV9 and TRBJ2-7, with 8 bases identical to TRBD2. The CDR3 totals 15 residues. CDR1 is SGDLS and CDR2 is YYNGEE in the germline V gene. J lost 4 bases, V lost 2 bases, and 8 bases had no gene match.

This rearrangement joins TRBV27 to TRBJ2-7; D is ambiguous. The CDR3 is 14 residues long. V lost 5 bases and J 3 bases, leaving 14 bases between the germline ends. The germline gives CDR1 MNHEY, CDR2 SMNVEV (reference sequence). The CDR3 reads CASSLIPDIYEQYF. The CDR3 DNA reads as TGTGCCAGCAGTCTAATTCCCGACATCTACGAGCAGTACTTC.

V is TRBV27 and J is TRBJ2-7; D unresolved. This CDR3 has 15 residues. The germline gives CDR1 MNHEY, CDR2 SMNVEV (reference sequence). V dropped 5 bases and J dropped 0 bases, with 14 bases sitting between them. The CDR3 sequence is CASSETESNSYEQYF. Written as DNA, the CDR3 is TGTGCCAGCAGTGAAACAGAAAGTAACTCCTACGAGCAGTACTTC.

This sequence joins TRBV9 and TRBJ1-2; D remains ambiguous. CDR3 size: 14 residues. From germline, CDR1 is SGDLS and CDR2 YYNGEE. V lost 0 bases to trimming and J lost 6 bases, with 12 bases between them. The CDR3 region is CASSVVPLQDGYTF. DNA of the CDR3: TGTGCCAGCAGCGTAGTTCCGTTGCAGGATGGCTACACCTTC. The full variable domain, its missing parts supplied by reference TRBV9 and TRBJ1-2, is DSGVTQTPKHLITATGQRVTLRCSPRSGDLSVYWYQQSLDQGLQFLIQYYNGEERAKGNILERFSAQQFPDLHSELNLSSLELGDSALYFCASSVVPLQDGYTFGSGTRLTVV.

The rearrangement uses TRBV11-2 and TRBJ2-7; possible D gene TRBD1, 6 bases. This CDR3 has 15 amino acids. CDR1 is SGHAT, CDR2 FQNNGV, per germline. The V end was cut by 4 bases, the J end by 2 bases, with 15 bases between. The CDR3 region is CASSSERGDTYEQYF. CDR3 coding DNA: TGTGCCAGCAGCTCCGAGAGAGGGGACACCTACGAGCAGTACTTC.

The CDR3 bases are TGTGCCAGCAGTCAACAGGGATATGGCAATCAGCCCCAGCATTTT. It translates to CASSQQGYGNQPQHF. V is TRBV6-5 and J is TRBJ1-5, with a weak D call TRBD1 (6 bases). The ends were cut back, 5 bases at V and 2 bases at J, with 13 bases in the middle. Germline V lookup: CDR1 MNHEY, CDR2 SVGAGI. The CDR3 loop spans 15 amino acids.

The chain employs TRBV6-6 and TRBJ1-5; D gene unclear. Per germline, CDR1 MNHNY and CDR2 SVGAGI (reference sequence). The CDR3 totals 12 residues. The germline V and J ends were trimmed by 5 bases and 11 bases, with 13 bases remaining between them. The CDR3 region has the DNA TGTGCCAGCAGTGGCCTCGAAGTTACCCAGCATTTT. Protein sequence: CASSGLEVTQHF.

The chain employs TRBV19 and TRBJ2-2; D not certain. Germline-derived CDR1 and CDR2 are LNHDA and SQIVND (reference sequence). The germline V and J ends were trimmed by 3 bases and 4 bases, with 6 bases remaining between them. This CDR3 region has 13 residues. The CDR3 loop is CASSIYGTGELFF. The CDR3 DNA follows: TGTGCCAGTAGTATTTACGGCACCGGGGAGCTGTTTTTT.

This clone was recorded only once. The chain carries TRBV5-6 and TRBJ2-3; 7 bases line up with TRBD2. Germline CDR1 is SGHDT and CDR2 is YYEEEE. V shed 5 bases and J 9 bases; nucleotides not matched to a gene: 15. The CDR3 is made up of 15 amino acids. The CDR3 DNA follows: TGTGCCAGCAGTATTGGGGGGGACCTCTTTGGAACGCAGTATTTT. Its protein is CASSIGGDLFGTQYF.